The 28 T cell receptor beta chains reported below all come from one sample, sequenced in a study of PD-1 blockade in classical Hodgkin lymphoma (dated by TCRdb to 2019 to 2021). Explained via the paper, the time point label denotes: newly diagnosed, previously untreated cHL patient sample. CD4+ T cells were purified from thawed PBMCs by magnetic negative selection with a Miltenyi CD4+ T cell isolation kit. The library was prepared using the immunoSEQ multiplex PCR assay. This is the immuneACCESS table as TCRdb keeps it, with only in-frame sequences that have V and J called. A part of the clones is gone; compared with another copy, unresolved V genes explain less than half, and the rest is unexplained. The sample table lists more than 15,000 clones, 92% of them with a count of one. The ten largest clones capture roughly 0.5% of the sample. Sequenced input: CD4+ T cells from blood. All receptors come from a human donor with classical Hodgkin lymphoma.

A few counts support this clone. CDR3 in DNA: TGTGCCGGACAGGGGGCTGGGGCCAACGTCCTGACTTTC. Translation: CAGQGAGANVLTF. The gene calls are TRBV30 and TRBJ2-6; 10 bases map to TRBD1. The CDR3 extends over 13 amino acids. V dropped 8 bases and J dropped 2; count of bases not matched to a gene: 0. The germline gives CDR1 GTSNPN, CDR2 SVGIG (reference sequence).

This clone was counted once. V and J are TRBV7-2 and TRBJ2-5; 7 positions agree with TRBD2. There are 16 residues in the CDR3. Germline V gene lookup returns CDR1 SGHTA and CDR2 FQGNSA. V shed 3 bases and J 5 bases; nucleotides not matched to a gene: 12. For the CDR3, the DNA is TGTGCCAGCAGCTTGAATGTAGCGGGTATGGCGGAGACCCAGTACTTC. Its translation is CASSLNVAGMAETQYF.

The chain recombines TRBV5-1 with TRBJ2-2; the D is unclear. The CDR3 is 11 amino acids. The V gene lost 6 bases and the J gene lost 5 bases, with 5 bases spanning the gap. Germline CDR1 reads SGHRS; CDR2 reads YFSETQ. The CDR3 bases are TGCGCCAGCACCGATACCGGGGAGCTGTTTTTT. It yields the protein CASTDTGELFF.

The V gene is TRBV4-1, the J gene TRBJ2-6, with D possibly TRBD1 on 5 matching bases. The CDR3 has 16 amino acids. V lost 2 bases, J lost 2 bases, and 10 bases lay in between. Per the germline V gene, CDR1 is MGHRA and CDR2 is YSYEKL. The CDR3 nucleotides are TGCGCCAGCAGCCAAAACAGGAAAGCTGGGGCCAACGTCCTGACTTTC. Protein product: CASSQNRKAGANVLTF.

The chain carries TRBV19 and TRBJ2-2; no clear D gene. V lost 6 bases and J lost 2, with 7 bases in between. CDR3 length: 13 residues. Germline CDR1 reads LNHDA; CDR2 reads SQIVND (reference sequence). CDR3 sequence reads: CASSLLNTGELFF. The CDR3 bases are TGTGCCAGTAGCCTATTAAACACCGGGGAGCTGTTTTTT. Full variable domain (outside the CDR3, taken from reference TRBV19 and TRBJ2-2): DGGITQSPKYLFRKEGQNVTLSCEQNLNHDAMYWYRQDPGQGLRLIYYSQIVNDFQKGDIAEGYSVSREKKESFPLTVTSAQKNPTAFYLCASSLLNTGELFFGEGSRLTVL.

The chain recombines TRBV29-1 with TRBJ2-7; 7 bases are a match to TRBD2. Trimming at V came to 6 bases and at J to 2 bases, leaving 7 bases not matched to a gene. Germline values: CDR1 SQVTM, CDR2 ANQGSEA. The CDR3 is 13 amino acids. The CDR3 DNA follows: TGCAGCGTCTTATCTAGCGGTACCTACGAGCAGTACTTC. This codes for CSVLSSGTYEQYF.

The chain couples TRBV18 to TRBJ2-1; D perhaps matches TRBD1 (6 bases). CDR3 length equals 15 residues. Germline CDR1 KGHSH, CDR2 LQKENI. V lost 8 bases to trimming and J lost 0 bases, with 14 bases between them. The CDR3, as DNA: TGTGCCAGCGGGGCCAGGGGACGCTCCTACAATGAGCAGTTCTTC. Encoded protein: CASGARGRSYNEQFF.

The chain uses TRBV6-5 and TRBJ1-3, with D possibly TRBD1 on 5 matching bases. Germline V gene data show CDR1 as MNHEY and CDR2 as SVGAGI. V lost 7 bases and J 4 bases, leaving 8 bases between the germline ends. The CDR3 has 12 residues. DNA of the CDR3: TGTGCCAGCATAGGGGACGGAAACACCATATATTTT. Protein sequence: CASIGDGNTIYF.

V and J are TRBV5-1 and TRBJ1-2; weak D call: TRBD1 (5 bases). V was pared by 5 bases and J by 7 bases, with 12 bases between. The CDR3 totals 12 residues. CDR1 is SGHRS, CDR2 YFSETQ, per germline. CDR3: CASRLSGLGYTF. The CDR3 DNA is TGCGCCAGCAGGTTGTCAGGGCTTGGCTACACCTTC.

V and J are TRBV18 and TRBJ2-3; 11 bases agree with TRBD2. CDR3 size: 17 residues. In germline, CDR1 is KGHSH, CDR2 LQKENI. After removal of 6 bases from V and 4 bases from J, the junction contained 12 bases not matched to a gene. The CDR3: CASSPGLAAAQADTQYF. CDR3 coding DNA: TGTGCCAGCTCGCCGGGACTAGCGGCCGCTCAGGCAGATACGCAGTATTTT. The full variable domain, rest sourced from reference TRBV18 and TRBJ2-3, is NAGVMQNPRHLVRRRGQEARLRCSPMKGHSHVYWYRQLPEEGLKFMVYLQKENIIDESGMPKERFSAEFPKEGPSILRIQQVVRGDSAAYFCASSPGLAAAQADTQYFGPGTRLTVL.

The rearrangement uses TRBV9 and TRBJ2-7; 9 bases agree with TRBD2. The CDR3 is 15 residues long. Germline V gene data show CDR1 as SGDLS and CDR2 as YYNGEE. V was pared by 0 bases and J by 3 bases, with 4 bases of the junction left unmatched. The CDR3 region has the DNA TGTGCCAGCAGCGTAGGGGGTAGCGGGAGCTACGAGCAGTACTTC. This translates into CASSVGGSGSYEQYF.

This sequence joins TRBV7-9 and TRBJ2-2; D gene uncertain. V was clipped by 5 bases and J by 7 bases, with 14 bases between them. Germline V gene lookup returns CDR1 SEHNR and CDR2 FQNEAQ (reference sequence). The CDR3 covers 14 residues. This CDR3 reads CASSIIAPGGELFF. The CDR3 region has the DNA TGTGCCAGCAGCATCATTGCCCCGGGCGGGGAGCTGTTTTTT.

CDR3 loop: CASSGTSGSYNEQFF. Here the CDR3 DNA reads TGTGCCAGCAGCGGGACTAGCGGGAGTTACAATGAGCAGTTCTTC. V and J are TRBV7-9 and TRBJ2-1; 14 nucleotides line up with TRBD2. Germline V gives CDR1 SEHNR, CDR2 FQNEAQ (reference sequence). This CDR3 has 15 amino acids. The ends lost 5 bases at V and 4 bases at J; junction bases unmatched: 1.

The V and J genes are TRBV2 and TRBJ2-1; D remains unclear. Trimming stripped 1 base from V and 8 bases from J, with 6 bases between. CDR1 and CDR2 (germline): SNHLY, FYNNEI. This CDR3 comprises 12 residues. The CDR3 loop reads CASSEGLYEQFF. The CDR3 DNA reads TGTGCCAGCAGTGAAGGGTTGTATGAGCAGTTCTTC.

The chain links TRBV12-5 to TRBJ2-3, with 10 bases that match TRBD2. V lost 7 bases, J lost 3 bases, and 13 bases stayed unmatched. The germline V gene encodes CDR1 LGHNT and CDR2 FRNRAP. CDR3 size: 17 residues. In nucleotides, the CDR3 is TGTGCTAGTGCCTCTGGGGCTAGCGGGAGATTGACAGATACGCAGTATTTT. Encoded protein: CASASGASGRLTDTQYF.

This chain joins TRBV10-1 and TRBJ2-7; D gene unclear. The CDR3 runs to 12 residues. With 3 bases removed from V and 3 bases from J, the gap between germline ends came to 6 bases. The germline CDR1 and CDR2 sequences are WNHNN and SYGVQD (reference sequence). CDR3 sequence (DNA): TGCGCCAGCAGTGAAGGGTACTACGAGCAGTACTTC. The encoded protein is CASSEGYYEQYF.

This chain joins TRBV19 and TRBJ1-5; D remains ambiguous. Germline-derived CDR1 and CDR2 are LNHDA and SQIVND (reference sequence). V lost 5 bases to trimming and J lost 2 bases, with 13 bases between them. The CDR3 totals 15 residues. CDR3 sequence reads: CASSVGPRGNQPQHF. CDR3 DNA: TGTGCCAGTAGTGTTGGTCCGAGGGGCAATCAGCCCCAGCATTTT.

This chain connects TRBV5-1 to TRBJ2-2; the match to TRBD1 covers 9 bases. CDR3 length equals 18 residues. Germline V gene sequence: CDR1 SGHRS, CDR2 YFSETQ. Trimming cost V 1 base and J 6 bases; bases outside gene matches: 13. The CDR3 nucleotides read TGCGCCAGCAGCTTGCTGCCCCGGGGACAGGGTTATTCCGGGGAGCTGTTTTTT. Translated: CASSLLPRGQGYSGELFF.

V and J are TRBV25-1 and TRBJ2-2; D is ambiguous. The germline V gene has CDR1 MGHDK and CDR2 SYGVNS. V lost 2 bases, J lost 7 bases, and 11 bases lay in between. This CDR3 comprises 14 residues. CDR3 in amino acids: CASSEISRLGELFF. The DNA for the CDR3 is TGTGCCAGCAGTGAAATCAGCAGGCTCGGGGAGCTGTTTTTT.

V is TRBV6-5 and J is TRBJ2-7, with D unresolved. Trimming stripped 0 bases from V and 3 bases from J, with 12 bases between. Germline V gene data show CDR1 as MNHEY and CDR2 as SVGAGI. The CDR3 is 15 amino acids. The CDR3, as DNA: TGTGCCAGCAGTTACTCGAGTCCGGAAATCTACGAGCAGTACTTC. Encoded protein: CASSYSSPEIYEQYF.

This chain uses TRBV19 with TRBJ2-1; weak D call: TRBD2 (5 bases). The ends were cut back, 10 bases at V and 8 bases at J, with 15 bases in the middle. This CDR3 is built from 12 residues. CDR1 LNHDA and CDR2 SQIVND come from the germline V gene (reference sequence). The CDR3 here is CATRGSIHEQFF. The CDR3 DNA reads TGTGCCACCCGAGGGAGTATCCATGAGCAGTTCTTC.

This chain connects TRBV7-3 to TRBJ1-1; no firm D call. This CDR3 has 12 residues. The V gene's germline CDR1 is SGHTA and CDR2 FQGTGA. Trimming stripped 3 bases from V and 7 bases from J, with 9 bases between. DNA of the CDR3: TGTGCCAGCAGCTTCGGGCAGCATGAAGCTTTCTTT. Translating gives CASSFGQHEAFF.

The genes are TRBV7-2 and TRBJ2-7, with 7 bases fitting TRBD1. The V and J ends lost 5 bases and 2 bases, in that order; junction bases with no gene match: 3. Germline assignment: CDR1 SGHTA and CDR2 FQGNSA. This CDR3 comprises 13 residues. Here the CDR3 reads CASSRTGPYEQYF. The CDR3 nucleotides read TGTGCCAGCAGCCGGACAGGACCCTACGAGCAGTACTTC. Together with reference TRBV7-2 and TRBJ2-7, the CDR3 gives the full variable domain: GAGVSQSPSNKVTEKGKDVELRCDPISGHTALYWYRQSLGQGLEFLIYFQGNSAPDKSGLPSDRFSAERTGGSVSTLTIQRTQQEDSAVYLCASSRTGPYEQYFGPGTRLTVT.

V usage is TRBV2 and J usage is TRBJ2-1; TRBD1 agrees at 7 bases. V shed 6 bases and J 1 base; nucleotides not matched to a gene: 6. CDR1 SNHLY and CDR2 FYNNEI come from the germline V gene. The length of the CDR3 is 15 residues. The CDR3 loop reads CASSPRQGSYNEQFF. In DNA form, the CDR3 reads TGTGCCAGCAGCCCCAGACAGGGTTCCTACAATGAGCAGTTCTTC.

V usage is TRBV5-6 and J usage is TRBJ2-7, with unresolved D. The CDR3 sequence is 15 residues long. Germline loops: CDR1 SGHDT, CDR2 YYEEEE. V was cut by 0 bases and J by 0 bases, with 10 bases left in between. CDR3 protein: CASSLVPGASYEQYF. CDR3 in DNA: TGTGCCAGCAGCTTGGTTCCAGGAGCCTCCTACGAGCAGTACTTC.

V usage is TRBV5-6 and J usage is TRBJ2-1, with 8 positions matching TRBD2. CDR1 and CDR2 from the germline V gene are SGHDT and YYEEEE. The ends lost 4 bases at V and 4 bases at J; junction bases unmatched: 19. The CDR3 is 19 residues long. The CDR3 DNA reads TGTGCCAGCAGCCCGTGGGGCGGGAGGACTCTCTTTATATACAATGAGCAGTTCTTC. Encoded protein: CASSPWGGRTLFIYNEQFF.

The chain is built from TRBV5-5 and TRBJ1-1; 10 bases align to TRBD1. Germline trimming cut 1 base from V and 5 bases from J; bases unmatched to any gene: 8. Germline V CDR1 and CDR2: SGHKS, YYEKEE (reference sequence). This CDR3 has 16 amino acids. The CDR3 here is CASSLTTGGLGTEAFF. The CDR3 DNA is TGTGCCAGCAGCTTGACGACAGGGGGCCTGGGGACTGAAGCTTTCTTT.

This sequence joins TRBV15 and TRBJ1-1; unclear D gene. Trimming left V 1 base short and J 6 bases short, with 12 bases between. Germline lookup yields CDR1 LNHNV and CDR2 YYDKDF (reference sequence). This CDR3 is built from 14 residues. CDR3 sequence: CATSRGGPLPEAFF. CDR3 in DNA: TGTGCCACCAGCAGAGGGGGTCCCCTCCCTGAAGCTTTCTTT.